What follows are 17 T cell receptor beta chains derived from one specimen sequenced in a study of shared clonotypes between healthy human individuals. It was CD45RO-negative cells, positively selected for CCR7, that made up naive CD8 cells, with terminally differentiated effector memory CD45RA+ cells excluded. TCRdb's copy holds only in-frame clones and misses some; the assay was immunoSEQ multiplex PCR. The top ten hold over 0.09% of the sample, which has 500,000 to 700,000 clones, approximately 95% seen once. Sequenced material: naive CD8+ T cells sorted from blood. The receptors were gathered from a woman aged 25 to 45 in good health.

The chain employs TRBV6-6 and TRBJ1-3, with D perhaps TRBD1 (6 bases). The length of the CDR3 is 13 residues. Trimming cost V 6 bases and J 8 bases, with 14 bases left between them. Germline assignment: CDR1 MNHNY and CDR2 SVGAGI (reference sequence). The CDR3 loop reads CASRQEGVDTIYF. CDR3 nucleotides: TGTGCCAGCAGACAAGAGGGGGTCGACACCATATATTTT.

The chain links TRBV11-2 to TRBJ2-7; D may correspond to TRBD1 or TRBD2 (6 bases each). The V gene's germline CDR1 is SGHAT and CDR2 FQNNGV. The V end lost 5 bases, the J end lost 5 bases, and 16 bases lay between the germline ends. The CDR3 has 14 amino acids. The DNA of the CDR3 is TGTGCCAGCAGCGATCCCTGGGGGGCTGACGAGCAGTACTTC. Its protein is CASSDPWGADEQYF.

CDR3 protein: CASSLVVATGGRAGELFF. In DNA, the CDR3 is TGTGCCAGCAGCTTAGTGGTGGCGACAGGGGGTAGGGCCGGGGAGCTGTTTTTT. The chain employs TRBV11-2 and TRBJ2-2; 9 positions agree with TRBD1. Germline V gives CDR1 SGHAT, CDR2 FQNNGV. The CDR3 sequence is 18 residues long. The J segment lost 6 bases and the V segment lost 1 base, leaving 12 bases of the junction unmatched.

The chain couples TRBV9 to TRBJ2-1; D is uncertain. Germline CDR1 reads SGDLS; CDR2 reads YYNGEE. Deletions cut 1 base from V and 11 bases from J, with 10 bases between. The CDR3 is made up of 12 amino acids. Here the CDR3 DNA reads TGTGCCAGCAGCGTAATGGAACATCAGCAGTTCTTC. Residues: CASSVMEHQQFF.

The chain links TRBV2 to TRBJ2-7; 8 bases match TRBD2. The CDR3 has 13 amino acids. J was trimmed by 5 bases and V by 8 bases; bases with no gene match: 8. CDR1 is SNHLY and CDR2 is FYNNEI in the germline V gene. The CDR3 coding sequence is TGTGCCAGCGGGGAGCGGGAGCTCGACGAGCAGTACTTC. Translating gives CASGERELDEQYF.

The chain couples TRBV28 to TRBJ1-1, with TRBD1 as a possible D gene (5 bases). Germline V gene data show CDR1 as MDHEN and CDR2 as SYDVKM. V gave up 2 bases and J gave up 3 bases, with 13 bases separating them. CDR3 length: 15 amino acids. For the CDR3, the DNA is TGTGCCAGCAGTTTAACAACAGGTCTTGACACTGAAGCTTTCTTT. Amino acids: CASSLTTGLDTEAFF.

CDR3 bases: TGTGCCAGCAGTCCGTTGGACAGCGGGGAGCAGTACTTC. As protein: CASSPLDSGEQYF. The rearrangement links TRBV27 to TRBJ2-7; D could derive from TRBD1 or TRBD2 (6 bases each). The CDR3 is 13 residues long. Per the germline V gene, CDR1 is MNHEY and CDR2 is SMNVEV (reference sequence). The V and J ends lost 5 bases and 7 bases respectively, with 15 bases between them.

This clone appeared a single time. This sequence joins TRBV7-9 and TRBJ2-7; tentative D call: TRBD2 (6 bases). Germline CDR1 reads SEHNR; CDR2 reads FQNEAQ (reference sequence). This CDR3 has 14 residues. Trimming took 7 bases from V and 3 from J, leaving 16 bases between them. The CDR3 nucleotides are TGTGCCAGCACCTCGGGGGTAGCAGACTACGAGCAGTACTTC. Translating gives CASTSGVADYEQYF.

This clone showed up just once. The same CDR3 arises from other DNA sequences in this sample as well. For the CDR3, the DNA is TGTGCCAGCAGCGTAGGGACAGGAGAATACGAGCAGTACTTC. Its translation: CASSVGTGEYEQYF. The J gene is TRBJ2-7, the V gene TRBV9, with 7 positions matching TRBD1. Trimming removed 0 bases from V and 4 bases from J; junction bases left unmatched: 4. The CDR3 spans 14 residues. CDR1 is SGDLS and CDR2 is YYNGEE in the germline V gene.

The chain recombines TRBV29-1 with TRBJ2-1; 12 bases fit TRBD2. J gave up 0 bases and V 3 bases, and 3 bases lay outside the gene matches. Germline values: CDR1 SQVTM, CDR2 ANQGSEA. The CDR3 has 16 amino acids. CDR3 in amino acids: CSVDPTSGSSYNEQFF. The CDR3 region has the DNA TGCAGCGTTGACCCGACTAGCGGGAGCTCCTACAATGAGCAGTTCTTC.

Comments on this clone: In the same sample, other DNA sequences code for this CDR3. J is TRBJ2-1 and V is TRBV4-1; D uncertain. V lost 0 bases, J lost 7 bases, and 4 bases lay in between. Germline-derived CDR1 and CDR2 are MGHRA and YSYEKL. The CDR3 is 12 amino acids. This CDR3 is CASSQDLNEQFF. The CDR3 DNA follows: TGCGCCAGCAGCCAAGATTTAAATGAGCAGTTCTTC.

The chain joins TRBV2 to TRBJ1-1; 8 nucleotides match TRBD1. Germline V CDR1 and CDR2: SNHLY, FYNNEI. The junction had 1 base not matched to a gene; V was cut back by 9 bases and J by 4 bases. The CDR3 has 11 residues. The CDR3 protein is CARDRVTEAFF. The CDR3, as DNA: TGTGCCAGGGACAGGGTCACTGAAGCTTTCTTT.

This chain connects TRBV5-1 to TRBJ2-7, with TRBD1 as a possible D gene (6 bases). Trimming removed 3 bases at V and 0 bases at J, with 13 bases between. CDR3 length: 15 amino acids. Germline assignment: CDR1 SGHRS and CDR2 YFSETQ. CDR3 region: CASSYAGDNSYEQYF. CDR3 nucleotide sequence: TGCGCCAGCAGCTACGCTGGGGACAACTCCTACGAGCAGTACTTC.

The chain links TRBV27 to TRBJ2-1; 11 positions match TRBD2. Germline lookup yields CDR1 MNHEY and CDR2 SMNVEV (reference sequence). The CDR3 consists of 15 residues. The J segment lost 8 bases and the V segment lost 5 bases, leaving 8 bases of the junction unmatched. DNA of the CDR3: TGTGCCAGCAGTCATGGACTAGCGGGTAGGGATGAGCAGTTCTTC. Translated: CASSHGLAGRDEQFF.

This chain uses TRBV5-5 with TRBJ1-5, with D unresolved. Trimming cost V 0 bases and J 10 bases, with 11 bases left between them. This CDR3 spans 13 amino acids. CDR1 and CDR2 from the germline V gene are SGHKS and YYEKEE (reference sequence). The CDR3, as DNA: TGTGCCAGCAGCTTGGATGTGGACCATCCCCAGCATTTT. Translating gives CASSLDVDHPQHF.

This chain joins TRBV7-6 and TRBJ1-1, with unresolved D. CDR1 is SGHVS, CDR2 FNYEAQ, per germline. V was trimmed by 5 bases and J by 5 bases, leaving 12 bases between them. The CDR3 has 13 amino acids. The CDR3 is CASSTTIETEAFF. CDR3 DNA: TGTGCCAGCAGCACTACCATCGAAACTGAAGCTTTCTTT.

This clone showed up just once. An end of the junction does not agree with germline; a read error may underlie this. This sequence joins TRBV28 and TRBJ1-3; 7 bases agree with TRBD1. The CDR3 has 18 residues. Looked up from germline, CDR1 is MDHEN and CDR2 is SYDVKM. The chain's CDR3 is CASTLTTLGQASRNTIYF. The CDR3 bases are TGTGCCAGCACCCTCACTACCCTTGGACAGGCCTCTCGAAACACCATATATTTT.